This entry concerns a single T cell receptor (beta chain). Authors' data handling: Reference gene primer amplification gave nucleated cell count estimates. Clones were read by immunoSEQ multiplex PCR, and TCRdb kept only the in-frame ones, dropping some. That table gives V, J and clone size, and the DNA gave D and trimming. The data hold approximately 90,000 clones, with over 75% observed a single time. These data originate in a study of blood T cell repertoires in COVID-19. Trimming removed 6 bases from V and 8 bases from J, with 22 bases in between. The germline V gene has CDR1 PRHDT and CDR2 FYEKMQ (reference sequence). This CDR3 is 15 amino acids long.

The chain recombines TRBV13 with TRBJ1-2; tentative D call: TRBD1 (5 bases). The sequenced material came from peripheral blood. This TCR derives from a woman at least 80 years old with acute or convalescent COVID-19. DNA of the CDR3: TGTGCCAGCAGACCCATTCAGGGTTTTTTGAAAGGCTACACCTTC. It translates to CASRPIQGFLKGYTF.